This T cell receptor beta chain appears in the sequencing data of a study of identical twins (dated by TCRdb to the mid-2010s). Study-wide context: To test whether fetal clonotypes persist, the study used deep sequencing on TCR alpha and beta repertoires from monozygotic twins, unrelated adults of various ages, and cord blood. To rule out contamination, replicate twin experiments were performed at different times with different library preparation protocols. Summary of the overall study and its limitations: Compared with coincidental sharing between unrelated individuals, out-of-frame TCR alpha sequences shared between twins showed an excess of sequences with low generation probability. In monozygotic twins, recombination models systematically underestimated out-of-frame TCR alpha sharing, but the models matched the sharing seen between unrelated individuals. A weaker excess of twin sharing was found in beta out-of-frame sequences because the signal-to-noise ratio was lowered by fewer shared sequences. Fewer insertions were carried by abundant cord blood beta clonotypes; a weaker similar trend was observed in young adult naive repertoires, while no such trend was observed in memory repertoires. Conclusions relied on cross-sectional statistical analysis, since the same donors could not be followed over many years. Zero-insertion analyses could be partly confounded by invariant T cells such as MAIT and iNKT, although diverse VJ usage argued against such confounding for most clonotypes.

From cysteine to phenylalanine, the CDR3 is 14 amino acids long. Only CDR3 DNA remains: 42 bases, in frame from the first base. The germline V gene encodes CDR1 SGHTA and CDR2 FQGTGA. V drops 8 bases and J drops 0 bases, leaving 13 bases in between. The library relied on 5' RACE. The sequencer listed for this sample is Illumina HiSeq 2000. A universal primer binding site was introduced by template switching, and a unique molecular identifier was present in the final cDNA, enabling accurate counting of TCR cDNA molecules. First-strand cDNA for TCR alpha and beta chains was synthesized from specific primers in the conserved constant-segment region. To control for contamination, each cDNA library was double barcoded with a SMART-Mk sample barcode plus Illumina barcodes. TruSeq adapter sequences along with Illumina sample barcodes were introduced in two successive PCR steps. The TCR alpha and beta cDNA libraries were sequenced on the Illumina HiSeq platform using custom primers. In the original analysis: MiGEC processed the raw reads to extract unique molecular identifiers, while MiXCR was used to determine the CDR3 positions. Recombination models were inferred per individual with the repgenHMM and IGoR tools using an EM algorithm. Shared clonotype analysis was performed with the tcR package in R, normalizing sharing by the product of cloneset sizes. To study raw recombination without the effects of thymic and clonal selection, out-of-frame nonproductive sequences were analyzed. TCRdb ran its own pipeline on the public reads, namely fastp trimming at Q25 and MiXCR clone calling, and kept in-frame beta chains. Rows matching on CDR3 protein sequence are summarized as one entry with the most common DNA and genes. The V and J calls shown here were made by TCRdb, not taken from the authors' results. The sample profile shows fewer than 800,000 distinct CDR3 sequences; about 7% of them were found once. The ten largest clones capture less than 2% of the sample.

All donors were healthy Caucasians. Three pairs of female monozygotic twins, all aged 18 to 29 years, were included in the twin cohort. RNA for TCR libraries was isolated from peripheral blood mononuclear cells. There are a few counts of this clonotype. The antigen it binds to is not known. The record has no base qualities; no much larger clone is one base away. The sample was also reused in another study, on yellow fever vaccine responses in identical twins. As that second paper reports: According to the authors, the vaccine-induced T cell response in identical twins seemed to be partly convergent and partly specific to each individual. The study precisely tracked vaccine-responding T cell clones in identical twins.

Rearrangement joined TRBV7-3 to TRBJ1-1; the best D guess is TRBD1, with 6 bases matching. This TCR derives from a young woman in good health. What was sequenced was PBMCs. The CDR3 region has the sequence CASSGGGMNTEAFF. Read as DNA, the sequence is TGTGCCAGCTCCGGGGGGGGCATGAACACTGAAGCTTTCTTT.